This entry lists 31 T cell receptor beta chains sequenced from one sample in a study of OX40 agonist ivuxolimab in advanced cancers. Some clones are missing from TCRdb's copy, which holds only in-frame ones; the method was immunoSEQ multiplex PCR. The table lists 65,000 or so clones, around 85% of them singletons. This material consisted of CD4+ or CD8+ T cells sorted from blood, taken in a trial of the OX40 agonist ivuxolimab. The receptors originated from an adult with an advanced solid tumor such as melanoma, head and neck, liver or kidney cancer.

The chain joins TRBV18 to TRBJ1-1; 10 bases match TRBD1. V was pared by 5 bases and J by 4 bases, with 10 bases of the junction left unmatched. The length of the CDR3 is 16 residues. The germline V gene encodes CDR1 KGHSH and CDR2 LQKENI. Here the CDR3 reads CASSYSRGQGGTEAFF. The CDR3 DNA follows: TGTGCCAGCTCATACTCCCGAGGACAGGGGGGCACTGAAGCTTTCTTT.

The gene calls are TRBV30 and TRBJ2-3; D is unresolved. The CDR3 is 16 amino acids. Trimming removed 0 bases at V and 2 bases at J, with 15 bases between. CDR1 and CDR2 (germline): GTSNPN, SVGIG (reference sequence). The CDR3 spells CAWSVPTDYFTDTQYF. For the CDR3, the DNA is TGTGCCTGGAGTGTACCAACAGATTATTTCACAGATACGCAGTATTTT. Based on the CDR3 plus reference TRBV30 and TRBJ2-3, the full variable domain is SQTIHQWPATLVQPVGSPLSLECTVEGTSNPNLYWYRQAAGRGLQLLFYSVGIGQISSEVPQNLSASRPQDRQFILSSKKLLLSDSGFYLCAWSVPTDYFTDTQYFGPGTRLTVL.

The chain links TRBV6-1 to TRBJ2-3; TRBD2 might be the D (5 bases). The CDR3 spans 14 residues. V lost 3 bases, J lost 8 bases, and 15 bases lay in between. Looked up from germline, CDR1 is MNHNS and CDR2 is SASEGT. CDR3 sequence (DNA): TGTGCCAGCAGTGACCTCCTCGATGGAGGTACGCAGTATTTT. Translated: CASSDLLDGGTQYF.

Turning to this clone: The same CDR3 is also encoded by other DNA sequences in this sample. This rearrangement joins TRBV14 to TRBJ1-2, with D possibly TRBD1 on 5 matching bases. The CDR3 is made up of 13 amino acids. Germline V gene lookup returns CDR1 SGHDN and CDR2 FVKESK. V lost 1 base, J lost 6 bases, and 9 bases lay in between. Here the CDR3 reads CASSQVGGDGYTF. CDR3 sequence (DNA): TGTGCCAGCAGCCAAGTCGGGGGGGATGGCTACACCTTC. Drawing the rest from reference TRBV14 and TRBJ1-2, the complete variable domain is EAGVTQFPSHSVIEKGQTVTLRCDPISGHDNLYWYRRVMGKEIKFLLHFVKESKQDESGMPNNRFLAERTGGTYSTLKVQPAELEDSGVYFCASSQVGGDGYTFGSGTRLTVV.

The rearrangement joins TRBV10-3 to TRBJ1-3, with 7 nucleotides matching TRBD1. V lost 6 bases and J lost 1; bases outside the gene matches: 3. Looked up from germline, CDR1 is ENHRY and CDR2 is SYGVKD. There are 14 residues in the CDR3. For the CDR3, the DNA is TGTGCCATCAGGGGGACAGAATCTGGAAACACCATATATTTT. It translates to CAIRGTESGNTIYF.

The CDR3 is CASSLMKQSRANVLTF. DNA of the CDR3: TGTGCCAGCAGTCTGATGAAACAAAGTCGGGCCAACGTCCTGACTTTC. This rearrangement joins TRBV6-6 to TRBJ2-6; D gene ambiguous. The CDR3 consists of 16 residues. Trimming left V 5 bases short and J 5 bases short, with 16 bases between. Germline V lookup: CDR1 MNHNY, CDR2 SVGAGI (reference sequence).

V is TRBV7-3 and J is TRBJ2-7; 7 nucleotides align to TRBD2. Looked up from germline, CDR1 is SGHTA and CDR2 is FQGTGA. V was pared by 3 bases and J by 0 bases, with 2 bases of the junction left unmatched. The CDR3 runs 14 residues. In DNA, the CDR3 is TGTGCCAGCAGCTTCCGCGGGAGCTCCTACGAGCAGTACTTC. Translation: CASSFRGSSYEQYF.

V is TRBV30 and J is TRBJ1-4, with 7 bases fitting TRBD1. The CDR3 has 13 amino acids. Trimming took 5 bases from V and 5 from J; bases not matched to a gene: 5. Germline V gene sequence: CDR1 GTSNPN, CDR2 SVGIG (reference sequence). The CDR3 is CAWSGTENEKLFF. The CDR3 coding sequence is TGTGCCTGGTCCGGGACAGAGAATGAAAAACTGTTTTTT. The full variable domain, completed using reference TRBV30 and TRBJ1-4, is SQTIHQWPATLVQPVGSPLSLECTVEGTSNPNLYWYRQAAGRGLQLLFYSVGIGQISSEVPQNLSASRPQDRQFILSSKKLLLSDSGFYLCAWSGTENEKLFFGSGTQLSVL.

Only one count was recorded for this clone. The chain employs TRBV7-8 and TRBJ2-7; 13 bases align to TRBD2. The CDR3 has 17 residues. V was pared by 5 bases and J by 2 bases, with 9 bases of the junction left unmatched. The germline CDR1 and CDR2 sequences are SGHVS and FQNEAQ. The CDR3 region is CASSTETGTSGAYEQYF. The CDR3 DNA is TGTGCCAGCAGCACCGAAACCGGGACTAGCGGGGCCTACGAGCAGTACTTC.

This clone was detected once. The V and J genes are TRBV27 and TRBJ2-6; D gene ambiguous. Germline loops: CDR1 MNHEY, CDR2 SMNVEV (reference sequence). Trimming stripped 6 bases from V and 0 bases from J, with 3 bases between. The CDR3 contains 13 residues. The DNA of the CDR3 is TGTGCCAGCAGGGACTCTGGGGCCAACGTCCTGACTTTC. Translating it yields CASRDSGANVLTF.

CDR3 DNA sequence: TGCGCCACCGCGATGGGACAGGAAAGCTCTGGGGCCAACGTCCTGACTTTC. Its protein product is CATAMGQESSGANVLTF. The rearrangement joins TRBV5-1 to TRBJ2-6; 8 bases match TRBD1. The V gene end was trimmed by 9 bases and the J gene end by 0 bases; junction bases not matched to a gene: 11. Germline lookup yields CDR1 SGHRS and CDR2 YFSETQ. The CDR3 has 17 residues.

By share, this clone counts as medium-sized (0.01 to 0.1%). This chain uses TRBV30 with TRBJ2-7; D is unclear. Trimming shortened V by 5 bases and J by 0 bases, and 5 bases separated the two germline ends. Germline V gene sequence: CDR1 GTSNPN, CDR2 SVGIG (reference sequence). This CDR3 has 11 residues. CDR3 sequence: CAWELSYEQYF. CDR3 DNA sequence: TGTGCCTGGGAACTCTCCTACGAGCAGTACTTC.

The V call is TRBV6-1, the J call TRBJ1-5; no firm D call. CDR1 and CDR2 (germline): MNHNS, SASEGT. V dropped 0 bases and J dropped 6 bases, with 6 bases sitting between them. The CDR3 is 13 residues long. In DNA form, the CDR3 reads TGTGCCAGCAGTGAAGCATTAAGTCAGCCCCAGCATTTT. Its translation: CASSEALSQPQHF.

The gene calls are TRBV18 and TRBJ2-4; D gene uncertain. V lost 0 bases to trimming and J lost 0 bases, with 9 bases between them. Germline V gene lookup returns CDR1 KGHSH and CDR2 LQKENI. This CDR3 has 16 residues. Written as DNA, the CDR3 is TGTGCCAGCTCACCACCGACTCAGATAGCCAAAAACATTCAGTACTTC. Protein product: CASSPPTQIAKNIQYF.

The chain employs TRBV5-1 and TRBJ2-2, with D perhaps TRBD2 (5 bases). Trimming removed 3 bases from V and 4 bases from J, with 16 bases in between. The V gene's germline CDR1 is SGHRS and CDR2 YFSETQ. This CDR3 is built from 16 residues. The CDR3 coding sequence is TGCGCCAGCAGCTCGGATCCCCGGGGTTTCACCGGGGAGCTGTTTTTT. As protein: CASSSDPRGFTGELFF.

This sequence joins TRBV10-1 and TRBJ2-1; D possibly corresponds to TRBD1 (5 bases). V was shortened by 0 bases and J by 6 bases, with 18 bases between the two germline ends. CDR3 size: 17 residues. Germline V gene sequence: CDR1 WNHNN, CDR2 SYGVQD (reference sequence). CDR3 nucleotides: TGCGCCAGCAGTGAGTCAGGGGTCGGCTACAATACCAATGAGCAGTTCTTC. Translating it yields CASSESGVGYNTNEQFF.

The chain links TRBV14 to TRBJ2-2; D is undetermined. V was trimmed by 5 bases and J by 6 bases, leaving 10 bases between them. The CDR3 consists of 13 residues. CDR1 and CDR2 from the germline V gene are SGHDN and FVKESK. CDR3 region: CASSTSGPGELFF. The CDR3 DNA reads TGTGCCAGCAGCACCTCCGGCCCCGGGGAGCTGTTTTTT.

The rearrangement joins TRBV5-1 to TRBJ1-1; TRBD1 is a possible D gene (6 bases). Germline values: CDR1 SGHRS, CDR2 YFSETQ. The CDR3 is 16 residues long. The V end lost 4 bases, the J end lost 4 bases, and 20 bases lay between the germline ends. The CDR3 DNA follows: TGCGCCAGCAGCCGGGGGGACAAGAGGAGGTCCACTGAAGCTTTCTTT. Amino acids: CASSRGDKRRSTEAFF.

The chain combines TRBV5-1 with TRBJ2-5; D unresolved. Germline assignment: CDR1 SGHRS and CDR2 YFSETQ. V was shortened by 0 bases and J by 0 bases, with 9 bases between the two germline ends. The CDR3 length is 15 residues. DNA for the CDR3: TGCGCCAGCAGCTTGGGTGACACGTACCAAGAGACCCAGTACTTC. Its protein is CASSLGDTYQETQYF. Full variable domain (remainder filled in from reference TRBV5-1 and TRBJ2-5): KAGVTQTPRYLIKTRGQQVTLSCSPISGHRSVSWYQQTPGQGLQFLFEYFSETQRNKGNFPGRFSGRQFSNSRSEMNVSTLELGDSALYLCASSLGDTYQETQYFGPGTRLLVL.

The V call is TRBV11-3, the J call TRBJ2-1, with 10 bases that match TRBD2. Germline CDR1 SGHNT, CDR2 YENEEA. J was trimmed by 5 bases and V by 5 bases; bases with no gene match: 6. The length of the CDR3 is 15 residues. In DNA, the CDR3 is TGTGCCAGCAGCCCCCGACTAGCGGGTAACAATGAGCAGTTCTTC. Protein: CASSPRLAGNNEQFF. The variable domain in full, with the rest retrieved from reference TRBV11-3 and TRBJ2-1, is EAGVVQSPRYKIIEKKQPVAFWCNPISGHNTLYWYLQNLGQGPELLIRYENEEAVDDSQLPKDRFSAERLKGVDSTLKIQPAELGDSAVYLCASSPRLAGNNEQFFGPGTRLTVL.

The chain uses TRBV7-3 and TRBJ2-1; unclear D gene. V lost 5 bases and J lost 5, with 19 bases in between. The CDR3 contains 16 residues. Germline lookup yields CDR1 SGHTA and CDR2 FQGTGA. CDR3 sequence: CASSPTYQPGHNEQFF. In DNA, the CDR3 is TGTGCCAGCAGCCCAACATATCAGCCTGGGCACAATGAGCAGTTCTTC.

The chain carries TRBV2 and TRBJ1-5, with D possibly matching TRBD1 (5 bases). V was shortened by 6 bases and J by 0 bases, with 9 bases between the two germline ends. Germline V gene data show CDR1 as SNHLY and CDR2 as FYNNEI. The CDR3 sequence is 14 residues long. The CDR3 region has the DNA TGTGCCAGCAGGGCCGACAGTAGCAATCAGCCCCAGCATTTT. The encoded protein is CASRADSSNQPQHF.

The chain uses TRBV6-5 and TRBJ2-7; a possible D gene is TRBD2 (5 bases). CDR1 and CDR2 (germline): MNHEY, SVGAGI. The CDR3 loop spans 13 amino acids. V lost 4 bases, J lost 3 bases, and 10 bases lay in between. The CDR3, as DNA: TGTGCCAGCAGTTCGCGTGGGAGCTACGAGCAGTACTTC. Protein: CASSSRGSYEQYF.

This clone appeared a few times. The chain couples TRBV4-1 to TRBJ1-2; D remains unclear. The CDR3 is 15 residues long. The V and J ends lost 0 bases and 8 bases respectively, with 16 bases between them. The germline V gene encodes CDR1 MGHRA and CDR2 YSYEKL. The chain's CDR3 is CASSQDQDPSGGYTF. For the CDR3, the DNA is TGCGCCAGCAGCCAAGATCAGGACCCAAGTGGAGGCTACACCTTC.

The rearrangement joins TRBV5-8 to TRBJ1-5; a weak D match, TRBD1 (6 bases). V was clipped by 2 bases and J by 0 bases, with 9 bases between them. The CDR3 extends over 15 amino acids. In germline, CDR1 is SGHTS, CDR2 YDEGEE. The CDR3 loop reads CASSFQGSSNQPQHF. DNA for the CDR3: TGTGCCAGCAGCTTCCAGGGGTCTAGCAATCAGCCCCAGCATTTT.

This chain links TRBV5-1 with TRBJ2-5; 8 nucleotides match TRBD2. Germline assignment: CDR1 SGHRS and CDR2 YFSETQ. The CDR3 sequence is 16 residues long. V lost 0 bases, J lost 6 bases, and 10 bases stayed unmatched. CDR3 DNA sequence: TGCGCCAGCAGCTTGGGGTCGGGGGGGACCGTCAAGACCCAGTACTTC. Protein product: CASSLGSGGTVKTQYF.

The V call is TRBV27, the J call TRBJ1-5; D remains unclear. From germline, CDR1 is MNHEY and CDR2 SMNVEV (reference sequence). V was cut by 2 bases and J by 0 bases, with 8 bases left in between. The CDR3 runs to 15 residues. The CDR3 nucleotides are TGTGCCAGCAGTTTAAGGCAAAATAGCAATCAGCCCCAGCATTTT. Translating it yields CASSLRQNSNQPQHF.

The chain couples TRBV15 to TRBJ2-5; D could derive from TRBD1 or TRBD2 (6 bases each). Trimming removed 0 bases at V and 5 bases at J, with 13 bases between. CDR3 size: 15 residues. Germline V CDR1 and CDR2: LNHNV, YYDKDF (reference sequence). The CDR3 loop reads CATSRDARRGETQYF. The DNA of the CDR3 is TGTGCCACCAGCAGAGATGCGCGGAGGGGGGAGACCCAGTACTTC. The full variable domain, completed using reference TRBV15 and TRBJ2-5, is DAMVIQNPRYQVTQFGKPVTLSCSQTLNHNVMYWYQQKSSQAPKLLFHYYDKDFNNEADTPDNFQSRRPNTSFCFLDIRSPGLGDTAMYLCATSRDARRGETQYFGPGTRLLVL.

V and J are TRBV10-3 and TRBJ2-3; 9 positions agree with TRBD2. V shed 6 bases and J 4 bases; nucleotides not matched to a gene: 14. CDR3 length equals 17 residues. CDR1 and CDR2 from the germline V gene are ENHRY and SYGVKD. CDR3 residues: CAISTPLAGGPADTQYF. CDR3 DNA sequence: TGTGCCATCAGCACCCCTTTGGCGGGGGGGCCGGCAGATACGCAGTATTTT.

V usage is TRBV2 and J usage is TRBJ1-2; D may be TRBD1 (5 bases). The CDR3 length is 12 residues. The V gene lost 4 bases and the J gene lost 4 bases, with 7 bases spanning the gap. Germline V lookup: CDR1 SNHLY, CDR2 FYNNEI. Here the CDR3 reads CASSAGTYGYTF. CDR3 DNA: TGTGCCAGCAGTGCGGGGACCTATGGCTACACCTTC.

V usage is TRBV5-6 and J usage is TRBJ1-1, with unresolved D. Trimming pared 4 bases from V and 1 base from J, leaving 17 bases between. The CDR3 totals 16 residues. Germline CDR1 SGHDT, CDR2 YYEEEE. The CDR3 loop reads CASSPSLSGGNTEAFF. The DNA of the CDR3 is TGTGCCAGCAGCCCTTCTCTCTCGGGAGGGAACACTGAAGCTTTCTTT.